Listed here are 21 T cell receptor beta chains from one sample, sequenced in a study of T cells in Graves' hyperthyroidism and ophthalmopathy. Amplification yielded TCR beta CDR3 regions, with RNA transcripts as the source. An initial round of RT-PCR targeting the TCR CDR3 relied on the HTBI primer set. TCRdb independently ran MiXCR on the multiplex PCR reads; one entry per CDR3 protein. The sample carries 700,000 to 850,000 distinct CDR3 sequences, 35% recorded once. What was sequenced was blood. These receptors all stem from a woman in her thirties or forties with Graves' hyperthyroidism.

This clonotype appeared a few times. This chain links TRBV9 with TRBJ1-4, with no clear D. Trimming took 0 bases from V and 8 from J, leaving 14 bases between them. The V gene's germline CDR1 is SGDLS and CDR2 YYNGEE. CDR3 size: 15 residues. The chain's CDR3 is CASSVDGQIQEKLFF. CDR3 DNA: TGTGCCAGCAGCGTAGACGGGCAGATTCAAGAAAAACTGTTTTTT.

This clonotype was detected ten times or more. The gene calls are TRBV19 and TRBJ1-6, with a weak D call TRBD1 (6 bases). Germline CDR1 LNHDA, CDR2 SQIVND (reference sequence). Trimming pared 7 bases from V and 8 bases from J, leaving 15 bases between. CDR3 length: 14 amino acids. DNA for the CDR3: TGTGCCAGTACCCCCACAGGGCCTCATTCACCCCTCCACTTT. Translated: CASTPTGPHSPLHF.

This clonotype was detected a few times. This chain joins TRBV2 and TRBJ2-7; a possible D gene is TRBD2 (6 bases). CDR1 SNHLY and CDR2 FYNNEI come from the germline V gene. The germline V and J ends were trimmed by 5 bases and 0 bases, with 14 bases remaining between them. This CDR3 spans 15 amino acids. CDR3 in amino acids: CASSTTETSSYEQYF. The CDR3 region has the DNA TGTGCCAGCAGTACGACAGAGACTAGCTCCTACGAGCAGTACTTC.

This chain links TRBV10-3 with TRBJ2-7; tentative D call: TRBD2 (6 bases). This CDR3 region has 13 residues. The V gene's germline CDR1 is ENHRY and CDR2 SYGVKD. Trimming shortened V by 2 bases and J by 7 bases, and 12 bases separated the two germline ends. The CDR3 region is CAISETSFNEQYF. As DNA, the CDR3 is TGTGCCATCAGTGAGACTAGCTTCAATGAGCAGTACTTC.

As to this clonotype: This clone may be a read error of a much larger clone one base away. The chain is built from TRBV19 and TRBJ1-5; no firm D call. The CDR3 runs 14 residues. Germline assignment: CDR1 LNHDA and CDR2 SQIVND (reference sequence). V lost 7 bases and J lost 3, with 13 bases in between. The DNA of the CDR3 is TGTGCCAGTACCGTGGGAGGTCTCAATCAGCCCCAGCATTTT. Translation gives CASTVGGLNQPQHF.

This clonotype was seen many times. This chain connects TRBV7-9 to TRBJ2-7, with D unresolved. Germline CDR1 and CDR2: SEHNR and FQNEAQ (reference sequence). There are 14 residues in the CDR3. V lost 5 bases and J lost 6, with 17 bases in between. This CDR3 is CASSVSLAVGEQYF. The CDR3 bases are TGTGCCAGCAGCGTTAGTCTCGCGGTAGGCGAGCAGTACTTC.

This clonotype was observed many times. V is TRBV10-3 and J is TRBJ1-2, with D perhaps matching TRBD1 (5 bases). Per germline, CDR1 ENHRY and CDR2 SYGVKD. This CDR3 spans 13 amino acids. The V end was cut by 6 bases, the J end by 5 bases, with 13 bases between. Written as DNA, the CDR3 is TGTGCCATCAGCTGGAGAGGGGAATATGGCTACACCTTC. Its protein is CAISWRGEYGYTF.

This clonotype was detected a few times. One junction end does not reproduce the germline sequence, and a read error may be involved. The chain links TRBV10-3 to TRBJ2-7; 8 bases are a match to TRBD1. CDR1 and CDR2 (germline): ENHRY, SYGVKD. The CDR3 is 16 amino acids. The CDR3 DNA reads as TGTGCCAGCAGTTTGCGAAACAGGGGGTGGGATGACGAGCAGTACTTC. Protein: CASSLRNRGWDDEQYF.

The genes are TRBV19 and TRBJ1-5; D is ambiguous. V was trimmed by 5 bases and J by 4 bases, leaving 12 bases between them. Germline V gene data show CDR1 as LNHDA and CDR2 as SQIVND (reference sequence). This CDR3 spans 14 amino acids. The CDR3 DNA follows: TGTGCCAGTAGTGTTTCCGGACTAAATCAGCCCCAGCATTTT. It yields the protein CASSVSGLNQPQHF.

This clonotype turned up a few times. J is TRBJ2-5 and V is TRBV4-2; no definite D call. The V end was cut by 0 bases, the J end by 1 base, with 12 bases between. The CDR3 sequence is 16 residues long. Germline values: CDR1 LGHNA, CDR2 YNFKEQ. The CDR3 DNA follows: TGTGCCAGCAGCCAAGATGGCTGGTGGTCCCAAGAGACCCAGTACTTC. It specifies CASSQDGWWSQETQYF.

The chain is built from TRBV5-1 and TRBJ1-2, with a tentative D call TRBD1 (6 bases). Germline CDR1 SGHRS, CDR2 YFSETQ. The CDR3 runs 16 residues. The germline V and J ends were trimmed by 4 bases and 7 bases, with 23 bases remaining between them. The CDR3 nucleotides are TGCGCCAGCAGCCAAGGGTACCGGGACATCATCCGTGGCTACACCTTC. Translating gives CASSQGYRDIIRGYTF.

Remarks on this clonotype: The CDR3 does not close with the conserved phenylalanine or tryptophan, likely indicating a read error. The chain combines TRBV12-3 or TRBV12-4 with TRBJ2-5; D unclear. This CDR3 has 15 amino acids. Trimming took off 4 bases at V and 1 base at J, with 13 bases between the two ends. The CDR3 bases are TGTGCCAGCAGTTCCGGATCCAACAGCCAAGAGACCCAGTACCTC. Amino acid sequence: CASSSGSNSQETQYL.

The chain recombines TRBV10-2 with TRBJ1-2; D is ambiguous. V was trimmed by 5 bases and J by 4 bases, leaving 8 bases between them. The germline CDR1 and CDR2 sequences are WSHSY and SAAADI. This CDR3 region has 12 residues. The CDR3 DNA reads as TGCGCCAGCAGTTCGGCAGGCTATGGCTACACCTTC. It codes for CASSSAGYGYTF.

This clonotype was found a few times. CDR3 amino acids: CASSSLRGGSKGEQYF. The CDR3 coding sequence is TGTGCCAGCAGCTCTCTACGGGGCGGGTCTAAGGGCGAGCAGTACTTC. This rearrangement joins TRBV7-2 to TRBJ2-7; D possibly uses TRBD1 or TRBD2 (5 bases each). CDR1 is SGHTA, CDR2 FQGNSA, per germline. The germline V and J ends were trimmed by 4 bases and 6 bases, with 22 bases remaining between them. The CDR3 consists of 16 residues.

In the case of this clonotype: A read error may be the cause here, since a much bigger clone is one base away. This chain links TRBV20-1 with TRBJ2-7, with a possible D match to TRBD1 (5 bases). This CDR3 region has 13 residues. Germline CDR1 reads DFQATT; CDR2 reads SNEGSKA (reference sequence). Trimming removed 3 bases at V and 3 bases at J, with 12 bases between. The CDR3 sequence is CSARPGLDYEQYF. The CDR3 DNA reads as TGCAGTGCTAGGCCAGGGCTGGACTACGAGCAGTACTTC.

The chain employs TRBV7-2 and TRBJ1-3; the D is unclear. The CDR3 sequence is 13 residues long. CDR1 and CDR2 (germline): SGHTA, FQGNSA. Between the trimmed V and J ends, which lost 7 bases and 4 bases, there was a span of 11 bases. The CDR3 region has the DNA TGTGCCAGCACCCCGGTCCCGGGAAACACCATATATTTT. Its protein product is CASTPVPGNTIYF.

V usage is TRBV6-1 and J usage is TRBJ1-1; D uncertain. The germline gives CDR1 MNHNS, CDR2 SASEGT. Trimming removed 11 bases from V and 5 bases from J, with 18 bases in between. There are 13 residues in the CDR3. The CDR3 reads CASARGLYTEAFF. The DNA of the CDR3 is TGTGCCTCCGCCCGAGGTCTTTATACTGAAGCTTTCTTT.

This chain uses TRBV29-1 with TRBJ2-5; 9 bases map to TRBD2. Germline CDR1 and CDR2: SQVTM and ANQGSEA. With V trimmed by 1 base and J by 7 bases, 4 bases remained unmatched. CDR3 length: 13 amino acids. The DNA of the CDR3 is TGCAGCGTTGAAGGGGCAGCGGGGGGGACCCAGTACTTC. Protein product: CSVEGAAGGTQYF. Variable domain in full (rest from reference TRBV29-1 and TRBJ2-5): SAVISQKPSRDICQRGTSLTIQCQVDSQVTMMFWYRQQPGQSLTLIATANQGSEATYESGFVIDKFPISRPNLTFSTLTVSNMSPEDSSIYLCSVEGAAGGTQYFGPGTRLLVL.

The genes are TRBV9 and TRBJ1-1, with 8 bases lining up with TRBD1. The germline CDR1 and CDR2 sequences are SGDLS and YYNGEE. This CDR3 spans 13 amino acids. V shed 9 bases, J shed 6 bases, and the junction held 10 bases outside the gene matches. Written as DNA, the CDR3 is TGTGCCACCTCGGACAGGGTCGGGTCTGAAGCTTTCTTT. This translates into CATSDRVGSEAFF.

This clonotype was counted only a few times. The V and J genes are TRBV10-3 and TRBJ2-3; TRBD1 agrees at 7 bases. V was pared by 4 bases and J by 6 bases, with 13 bases of the junction left unmatched. The CDR3 runs 16 residues. Germline CDR1 ENHRY, CDR2 SYGVKD. The CDR3 loop is CAISVDGRQGMDTQYF. As DNA, the CDR3 is TGTGCCATCAGTGTAGACGGGCGACAGGGCATGGATACGCAGTATTTT.

The chain employs TRBV5-4 and TRBJ1-2; a weak D match, TRBD1 (5 bases). Germline loops: CDR1 SGHNT, CDR2 YYREEE (reference sequence). The CDR3 is 14 amino acids. The ends were cut back, 4 bases at V and 0 bases at J, with 10 bases in the middle. CDR3 sequence: CASSREGTNYGYTF. The CDR3 DNA follows: TGTGCCAGCAGCAGAGAGGGGACTAACTATGGCTACACCTTC.